What follows is one TCR beta chain and its context. Its antigen is undetermined. V lost 3 bases and J lost 2, with 11 bases in between. This CDR3 has 14 amino acids. The sample is drawn from a study of T-cell reconstitution after alpha-beta-depleted transplantation in children. The study's findings and limits: Day-60 TCRbeta diversity that was high in some patients was derived from surviving recipient T cells and thymic progenitors. Diversity and T-cell counts at one year after transplant derived mostly from new T cells. After transplant, at about two months, alpha-beta T cells were reportedly derived from several hundred expanded graft clones.

For TCRbeta, the library was prepared with unique molecular identifiers. TCRdb used MiXCR to reprocess the PCR reads, holding one entry per CDR3 protein. The sample gives almost 250,000 distinct CDR3 sequences, under 30% of which show up once; roughly 2.7% is in the top ten. The TCR comes from a girl aged 2-15 years with Fanconi anemia, due to receive a stem cell transplant. Specimen: PBMCs, collected before TCRalphabeta/CD19-depleted stem cell transplant. The chain uses TRBV12-3 or TRBV12-4 and TRBJ2-7, with D possibly being TRBD1 or TRBD2 (5 bases each). The CDR3 DNA follows: TGTGCCAGCAGTTTTGGGGGAATTACCTACGAGCAGTACTTC. Residues: CASSFGGITYEQYF.